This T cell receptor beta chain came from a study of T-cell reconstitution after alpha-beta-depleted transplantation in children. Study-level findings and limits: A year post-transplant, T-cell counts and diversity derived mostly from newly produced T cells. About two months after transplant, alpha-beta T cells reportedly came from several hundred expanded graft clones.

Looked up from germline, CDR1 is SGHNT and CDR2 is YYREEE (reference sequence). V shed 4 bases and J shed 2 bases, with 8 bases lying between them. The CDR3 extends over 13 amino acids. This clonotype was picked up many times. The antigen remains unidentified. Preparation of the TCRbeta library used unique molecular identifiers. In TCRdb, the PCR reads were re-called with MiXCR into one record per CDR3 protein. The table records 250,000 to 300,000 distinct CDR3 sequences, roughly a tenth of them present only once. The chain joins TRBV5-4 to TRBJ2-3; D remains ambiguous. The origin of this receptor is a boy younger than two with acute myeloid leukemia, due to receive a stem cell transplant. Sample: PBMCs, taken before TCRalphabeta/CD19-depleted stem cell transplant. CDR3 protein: CASSGLNTDTQYF. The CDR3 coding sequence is TGTGCCAGCAGCGGCCTTAACACAGATACGCAGTATTTT.